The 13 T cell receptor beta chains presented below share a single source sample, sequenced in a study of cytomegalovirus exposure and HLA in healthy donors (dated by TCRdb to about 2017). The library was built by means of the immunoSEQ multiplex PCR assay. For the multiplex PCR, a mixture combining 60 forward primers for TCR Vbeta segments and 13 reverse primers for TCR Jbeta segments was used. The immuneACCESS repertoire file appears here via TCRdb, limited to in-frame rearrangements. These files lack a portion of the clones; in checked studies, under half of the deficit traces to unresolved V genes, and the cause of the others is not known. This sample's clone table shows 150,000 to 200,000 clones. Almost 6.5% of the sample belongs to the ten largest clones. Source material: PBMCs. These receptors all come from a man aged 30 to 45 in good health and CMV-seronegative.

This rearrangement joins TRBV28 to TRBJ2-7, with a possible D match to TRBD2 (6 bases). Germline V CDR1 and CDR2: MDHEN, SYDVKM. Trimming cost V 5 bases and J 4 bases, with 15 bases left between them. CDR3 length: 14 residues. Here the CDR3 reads CASSPSMGTYEQYF. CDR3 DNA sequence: TGTGCCAGCAGTCCCTCAATGGGGACTTACGAGCAGTACTTC.

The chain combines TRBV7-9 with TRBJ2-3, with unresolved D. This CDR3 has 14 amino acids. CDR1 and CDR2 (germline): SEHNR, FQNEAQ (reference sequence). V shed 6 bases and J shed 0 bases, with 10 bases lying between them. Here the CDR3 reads CASSSPSSTDTQYF. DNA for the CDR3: TGTGCCAGCAGTTCCCCCTCGAGCACAGATACGCAGTATTTT.

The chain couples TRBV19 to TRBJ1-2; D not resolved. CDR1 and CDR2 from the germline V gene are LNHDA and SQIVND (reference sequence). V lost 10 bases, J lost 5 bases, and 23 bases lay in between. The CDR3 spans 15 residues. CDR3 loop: CATSREREQLYGYTF. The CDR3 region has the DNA TGTGCCACCAGTAGGGAGAGAGAACAGCTTTATGGCTACACCTTC.

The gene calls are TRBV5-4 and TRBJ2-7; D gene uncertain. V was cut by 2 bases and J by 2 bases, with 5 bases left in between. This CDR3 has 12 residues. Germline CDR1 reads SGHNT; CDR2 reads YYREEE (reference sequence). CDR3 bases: TGTGCCAGCAGCTTTCACACCTACGAGCAGTACTTC. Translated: CASSFHTYEQYF.

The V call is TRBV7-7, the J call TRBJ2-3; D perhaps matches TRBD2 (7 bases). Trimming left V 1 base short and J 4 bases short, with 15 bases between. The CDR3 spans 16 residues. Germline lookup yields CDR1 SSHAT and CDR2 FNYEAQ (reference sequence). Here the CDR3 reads CASSLVSGGSADTQYF. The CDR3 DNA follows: TGTGCCAGCAGCTTAGTTTCGGGGGGCTCCGCAGATACGCAGTATTTT. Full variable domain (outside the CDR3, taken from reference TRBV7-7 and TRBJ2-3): GAGVSQSPRYKVTKRGQDVTLRCDPISSHATLYWYQQALGQGPEFLTYFNYEAQPDKSGLPSDRFSAERPEGSISTLTIQRTEQRDSAMYRCASSLVSGGSADTQYFGPGTRLTVL.

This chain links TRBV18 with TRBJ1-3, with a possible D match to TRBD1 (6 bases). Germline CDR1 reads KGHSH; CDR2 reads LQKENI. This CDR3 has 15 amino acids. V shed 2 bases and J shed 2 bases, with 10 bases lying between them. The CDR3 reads CASSPKGQTGNTIYF. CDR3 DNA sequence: TGTGCCAGCTCACCAAAAGGACAGACTGGAAACACCATATATTTT.

The CDR3, as DNA: TGTGCCAGTAGTCTCCGTGGTTACTTCTCCTACGAGCAGTACTTC. This gives the protein CASSLRGYFSYEQYF. V and J are TRBV19 and TRBJ2-7; D remains ambiguous. Germline CDR1 reads LNHDA; CDR2 reads SQIVND (reference sequence). The CDR3 covers 15 residues. Trimming left V 5 bases short and J 0 bases short, with 14 bases between.

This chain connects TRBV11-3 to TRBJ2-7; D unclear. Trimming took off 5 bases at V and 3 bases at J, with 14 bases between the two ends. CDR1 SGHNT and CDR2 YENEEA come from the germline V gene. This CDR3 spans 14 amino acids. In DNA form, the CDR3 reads TGTGCCAGCAGCCTAGGGTTCGGAGTCTACGAGCAGTACTTC. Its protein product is CASSLGFGVYEQYF.

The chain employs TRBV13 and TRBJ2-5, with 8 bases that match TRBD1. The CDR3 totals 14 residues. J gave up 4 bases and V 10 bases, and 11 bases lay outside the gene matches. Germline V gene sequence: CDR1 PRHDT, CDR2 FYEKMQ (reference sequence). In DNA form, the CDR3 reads TGTGCCACCATCGAACAGGGGGTGGGAGAGACCCAGTACTTC. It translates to CATIEQGVGETQYF.

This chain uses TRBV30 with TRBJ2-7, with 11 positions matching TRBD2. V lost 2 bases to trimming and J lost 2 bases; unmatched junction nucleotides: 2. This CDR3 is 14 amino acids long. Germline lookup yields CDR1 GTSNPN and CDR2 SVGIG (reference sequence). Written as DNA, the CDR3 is TGTGCCTGGAGTCCTAGCGGGGGGACCTACGAGCAGTACTTC. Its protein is CAWSPSGGTYEQYF.

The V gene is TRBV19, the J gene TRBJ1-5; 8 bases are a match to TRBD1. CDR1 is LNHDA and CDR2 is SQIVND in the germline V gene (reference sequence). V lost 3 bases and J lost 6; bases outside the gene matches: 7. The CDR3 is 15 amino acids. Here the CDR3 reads CASSMGQVFAQPQHF. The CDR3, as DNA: TGTGCCAGTAGTATGGGACAGGTCTTTGCTCAGCCCCAGCATTTT.

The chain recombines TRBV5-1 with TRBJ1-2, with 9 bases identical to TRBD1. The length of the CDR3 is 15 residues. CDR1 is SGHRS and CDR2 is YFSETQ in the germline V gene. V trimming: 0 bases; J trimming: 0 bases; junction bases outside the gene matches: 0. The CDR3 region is CASSLGQGANYGYTF. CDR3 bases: TGCGCCAGCAGCTTGGGACAGGGGGCTAACTATGGCTACACCTTC.

The CDR3 loop is CASSQDWAGGQGETQYF. For the CDR3, the DNA is TGTGCCAGCAGCCAAGACTGGGCGGGGGGGCAGGGAGAGACCCAGTACTTC. The rearrangement links TRBV4-2 to TRBJ2-5, with 9 bases identical to TRBD2. There are 17 residues in the CDR3. Germline CDR1 and CDR2: LGHNA and YNFKEQ. V shed 0 bases, J shed 4 bases, and the junction held 9 bases outside the gene matches.